This T cell receptor beta chain came from a study of shared clonotypes between healthy human individuals. About the research overall: Per donor, three plates held CD4 naive cells, three held CD4 memory, two held CD8 naive and one held CD8 memory.

The CDR3 loop spans 13 amino acids. J was trimmed by 8 bases and V by 6 bases; bases with no gene match: 7. Germline V gives CDR1 SEHNR, CDR2 FQNEAQ (reference sequence). The donors, healthy adults who were HIV-negative, had experienced no recent acute infections or vaccinations. CD8 memory pooled CD45RO+ cells and CCR7-negative CD45RA+ TemRA cells. TCRdb keeps only in-frame clones here, not all; method: immunoSEQ multiplex PCR. This sample has around 690,000 clones, with less than 95% found just once. This TCR was recovered from a man between 18 and 35 years old in good health. Some clones in this sample may be carry-over from other donors' samples. The genes are TRBV7-9 and TRBJ2-1; 7 positions agree with TRBD2. Sequenced: memory CD8+ T cells from PBMCs. Subset specified: CD45RO+ cells pooled with CCR7-negative TemRA cells. The CDR3 loop is CASRARRGDEQFF. The CDR3 DNA reads TGTGCCAGCAGGGCAAGACGGGGGGATGAGCAGTTCTTC.